The 32 T cell receptor beta chains below were found in one sample sequenced in a study of metastatic and nonmetastatic thyroid tumors. TCRdb used MiXCR to call clones anew from the PCR reads. The sample consists of fewer than 30,000 clones, roughly 15% of them appearing once. Not a single patient had been given any form of treatment at any point before undergoing thyroid surgery. Sample: blood. These receptors originate from a female donor with papillary thyroid cancer or a benign thyroid nodule (not recorded which). Some clones in this sample may be carry-over from other donors' samples.

By proportion, this clone is medium-sized. The chain uses TRBV28 and TRBJ2-3; D may be TRBD2 (6 bases). Trimming stripped 6 bases from V and 5 bases from J, with 21 bases between. The germline CDR1 and CDR2 sequences are MDHEN and SYDVKM. The CDR3 loop spans 16 amino acids. Written as DNA, the CDR3 is TGTGCCAGCAGCTTACCAGGCGGGGTCGAGGGAGATACGCAGTATTTT. Encoded protein: CASSLPGGVEGDTQYF.

In its sample, this clone was seen many times. V is TRBV24-1 and J is TRBJ2-1, with 13 bases fitting TRBD2. Trimming at V came to 4 bases and at J to 8 bases, leaving 13 bases not matched to a gene. The CDR3 has 18 residues. Germline values: CDR1 KGHDR, CDR2 SFDVKD. In nucleotides, the CDR3 is TGTGCCACCAGTGACCGGACTAGCGGGGGTCCCAGTTGGGATGAGCAGTTCTTC. Protein product: CATSDRTSGGPSWDEQFF.

This clone was detected many times. The chain couples TRBV5-1 to TRBJ1-6, with a tentative D call TRBD1 (6 bases). This CDR3 has 14 residues. Deletions cut 4 bases from V and 7 bases from J, with 12 bases between. Germline CDR1 is SGHRS and CDR2 is YFSETQ. The CDR3 coding sequence is TGCGCCAGCAGCGTGGGGGCAGAAAATTCACCCCTCCACTTT. Amino acid sequence: CASSVGAENSPLHF.

This clone has at least ten counts. The chain carries TRBV7-3 and TRBJ2-7; D tentatively reads TRBD1 or TRBD2 (5 bases each). This CDR3 comprises 14 residues. The germline V and J ends were trimmed by 5 bases and 2 bases, with 13 bases remaining between them. Germline V CDR1 and CDR2: SGHTA, FQGTGA. The CDR3 is CASSPSGRTYEQYF. The CDR3 DNA is TGTGCCAGCAGCCCCTCGGGACGGACCTACGAGCAGTACTTC.

This clone has ten or more counts. J is TRBJ2-5 and V is TRBV6-2 or TRBV6-3; D uncertain. V gave up 8 bases and J gave up 2 bases, with 15 bases separating them. Germline loops: CDR1 MNHEY, CDR2 SVGEGT. The CDR3 sequence is 14 residues long. The CDR3 protein is CASVLRTDQETQYF. The DNA for the CDR3 is TGTGCCAGCGTCCTCAGGACCGATCAAGAGACCCAGTACTTC.

The table lists this clone with a few counts. V usage is TRBV6-2 or TRBV6-3 and J usage is TRBJ2-3; 8 bases are shared with TRBD1. The CDR3 is 15 residues long. V dropped 2 bases and J dropped 5; count of bases not matched to a gene: 6. Per germline, CDR1 MNHEY and CDR2 SVGEGT. This CDR3 reads CASSYQPGGEDTQYF. CDR3 nucleotides: TGTGCCAGCAGTTACCAGCCAGGGGGCGAAGATACGCAGTATTTT.

This clone was found many times. This rearrangement joins TRBV20-1 to TRBJ2-1; D assignment may be TRBD1 or TRBD2 (6 bases each). Trimming removed 1 base from V and 7 bases from J, with 20 bases in between. Germline-derived CDR1 and CDR2 are DFQATT and SNEGSKA (reference sequence). This CDR3 is built from 16 residues. CDR3 nucleotide sequence: TGCAGTGCTAGAGTTGTTTGGGGGGCAGGCGGTAATGAGCAGTTCTTC. Translating gives CSARVVWGAGGNEQFF.

The table lists this clone with many counts. The rearrangement joins TRBV6-6 to TRBJ1-2; 8 bases match TRBD1. CDR3 length equals 19 residues. The germline V gene has CDR1 MNHNY and CDR2 SVGAGI (reference sequence). V trimming: 6 bases; J trimming: 7 bases; junction bases outside the gene matches: 25. The CDR3 region has the DNA TGTGCCAGCAGAACGTTTTCTAGTGGAAGGACAGGGCCAATGTCTGGCTACACCTTC. Translated, it gives CASRTFSSGRTGPMSGYTF.

The rearrangement uses TRBV9 and TRBJ1-4, with a tentative D call TRBD1 (5 bases). The CDR3 has 14 residues. Deletions cut 0 bases from V and 6 bases from J, with 9 bases between. Germline V gene data show CDR1 as SGDLS and CDR2 as YYNGEE. CDR3 nucleotides: TGTGCCAGCAGCGTAGGACAGAACGATGAAAAACTGTTTTTT. As protein: CASSVGQNDEKLFF.

This clone has at least ten counts. The chain is built from TRBV7-6 and TRBJ1-4, with D possibly TRBD1 on 5 matching bases. V dropped 0 bases and J dropped 2 bases, with 13 bases sitting between them. Germline CDR1 and CDR2: SGHVS and FNYEAQ. This CDR3 spans 17 amino acids. The CDR3 is CASSLAGGSRTNEKLFF. CDR3 coding DNA: TGTGCCAGCAGCTTAGCCGGGGGGTCCAGGACTAATGAAAAACTGTTTTTT.

Comment on this clone: This sample includes further DNA sequences coding for the same CDR3. The V gene is TRBV2, the J gene TRBJ1-2; D is perhaps TRBD1 (5 bases). The CDR3 contains 15 residues. V lost 6 bases, J lost 8 bases, and 22 bases lay in between. Germline CDR1 and CDR2: SNHLY and FYNNEI. This chain's CDR3 is CASREGPNTIYGYTF. In DNA form, the CDR3 reads TGTGCCAGCAGGGAGGGACCAAACACCATCTACGGCTACACCTTC.

This clone has ten or more counts. This chain uses TRBV20-1 with TRBJ2-5; D remains ambiguous. V was clipped by 6 bases and J by 9 bases, with 20 bases between them. The CDR3 length is 13 residues. The germline CDR1 and CDR2 sequences are DFQATT and SNEGSKA (reference sequence). As DNA, the CDR3 is TGCAGTGCGGGCCCGACGGGCGCTATAGCCCAGTACTTC. Translated: CSAGPTGAIAQYF.

This clone was found many times. This rearrangement joins TRBV11-2 to TRBJ2-3; D is possibly TRBD1 or TRBD2 (5 bases each). V lost 0 bases to trimming and J lost 4 bases, with 11 bases between them. The germline V gene has CDR1 SGHAT and CDR2 FQNNGV. CDR3 length: 15 amino acids. The CDR3: CASSLDGGRADTQYF. The DNA of the CDR3 is TGTGCCAGCAGCTTAGATGGGGGACGGGCAGATACGCAGTATTTT.

As regards this clone: One junction end does not reproduce the germline sequence, and a read error may be involved. This sequence joins TRBV11-1 and TRBJ2-2, with TRBD2 matching 8 bases. The germline gives CDR1 SGHAT, CDR2 FQDESV (reference sequence). The CDR3 loop spans 18 amino acids. For the CDR3, the DNA is TGTGCCAGCATCTTAGGGTGGGGCAGCGGGAGCGGCACCGGGGAGCTGTTTTTT. Its translation is CASILGWGSGSGTGELFF.

This clone has just a few counts. For the CDR3, the DNA is TGTGCCAGCAGTGAAGCGTCTGGACAGGGAAATTCACCCCTCCACTTT. It translates to CASSEASGQGNSPLHF. The chain carries TRBV6-1 and TRBJ1-6; the match to TRBD1 covers 8 bases. This CDR3 contains 16 residues. The V and J ends lost 0 bases and 7 bases, in that order; junction bases with no gene match: 5. Germline V gene data show CDR1 as MNHNS and CDR2 as SASEGT.

The V gene is TRBV7-2, the J gene TRBJ1-1, with D uncertain. From germline, CDR1 is SGHTA and CDR2 FQGNSA. The V gene lost 4 bases and the J gene lost 3 bases, with 15 bases spanning the gap. The CDR3 sequence is 15 residues long. CDR3 DNA sequence: TGTGCCAGCAGCTCCGGGGTTAGGGTTGACACTGAAGCTTTCTTT. This gives the protein CASSSGVRVDTEAFF.

This clone was detected only once. This may come from a read error, since a much larger clone is one base off. The chain links TRBV30 to TRBJ2-7; 10 bases are shared with TRBD1. The CDR3 has 14 amino acids. From germline, CDR1 is GTSNPN and CDR2 SVGIG (reference sequence). CDR3 in amino acids: CVWSRTGGGDEQYF. CDR3 DNA: TGTGTCTGGAGTCGGACAGGGGGAGGGGACGAGCAGTACTTC.

This clone appeared many times. This chain connects TRBV5-4 to TRBJ2-7; D might be TRBD2 (5 bases). The CDR3 sequence is 14 residues long. The V end was cut by 2 bases, the J end by 5 bases, with 14 bases between. Per the germline V gene, CDR1 is SGHNT and CDR2 is YYREEE (reference sequence). Here the CDR3 reads CASSLLGALHEQYF. The DNA for the CDR3 is TGTGCCAGCAGCTTACTGGGAGCACTCCACGAGCAGTACTTC.

This clone appeared many times. The J gene is TRBJ2-5, the V gene TRBV6-5; D uncertain. Germline V gives CDR1 MNHEY, CDR2 SVGAGI. V was clipped by 0 bases and J by 2 bases, with 13 bases between them. This CDR3 is built from 16 residues. Written as DNA, the CDR3 is TGTGCCAGCAGTTACTCGTACAGATCCCTGCAAGAGACCCAGTACTTC. Its translation: CASSYSYRSLQETQYF.

V and J are TRBV5-1 and TRBJ2-7, with D perhaps matching TRBD1 (7 bases). CDR3 length: 14 residues. The germline gives CDR1 SGHRS, CDR2 YFSETQ. V was pared by 5 bases and J by 5 bases, with 17 bases between. The CDR3 reads CASSSGGLYDEQYF. The CDR3 coding sequence is TGCGCCAGCAGTTCAGGGGGACTTTACGACGAGCAGTACTTC. Looking up the rest from reference TRBV5-1 and TRBJ2-7 gives the full variable domain: KAGVTQTPRYLIKTRGQQVTLSCSPISGHRSVSWYQQTPGQGLQFLFEYFSETQRNKGNFPGRFSGRQFSNSRSEMNVSTLELGDSALYLCASSSGGLYDEQYFGPGTRLTVT.

On this clone: The same CDR3 also results from other DNA sequences found in this sample. The J gene is TRBJ2-2, the V gene TRBV7-8; possible D gene TRBD2, 5 bases. CDR1 and CDR2 from the germline V gene are SGHVS and FQNEAQ. CDR3 length: 14 amino acids. Deletions cut 8 bases from V and 1 base from J, with 11 bases between. The CDR3: CASYGLENTGELFF. The CDR3 DNA is TGTGCCAGCTACGGACTTGAGAACACCGGGGAGCTGTTTTTT.

This clone was seen ten or more times. V usage is TRBV5-1 and J usage is TRBJ1-5; D ambiguous. V was clipped by 2 bases and J by 5 bases, with 11 bases between them. The CDR3 length is 14 residues. Per germline, CDR1 SGHRS and CDR2 YFSETQ. CDR3 region: CASSLGGSYQPQHF. For the CDR3, the DNA is TGCGCCAGCAGCTTAGGAGGTTCCTATCAGCCCCAGCATTTT.

This clone was seen repeatedly, ten times or more. The DNA of the CDR3 is TGTGCCAGCAGCAAACAGGGTGGTGTTACTGGCTACACCTTC. Protein product: CASSKQGGVTGYTF. The J gene is TRBJ1-2, the V gene TRBV11-3, with a weak D call TRBD1 (6 bases). Trimming cost V 5 bases and J 7 bases, with 17 bases left between them. CDR1 SGHNT and CDR2 YENEEA come from the germline V gene. The CDR3 runs 14 residues.

The sample holds a few counts of this clone. The rearrangement links TRBV12-3 or TRBV12-4 to TRBJ2-5; 8 bases map to TRBD2. J lost 8 bases, V lost 9 bases, and 17 bases had no gene match. The CDR3 loop spans 15 amino acids. CDR3 region: CASRGTGGRRDTQYF. CDR3 nucleotide sequence: TGTGCCAGTCGCGGCACGGGGGGGCGTAGAGATACCCAGTACTTC.

The chain joins TRBV30 to TRBJ2-7; 7 bases align to TRBD1. The junction had 8 bases not matched to a gene; V was cut back by 1 base and J by 2 bases. Per germline, CDR1 GTSNPN and CDR2 SVGIG (reference sequence). The CDR3 is made up of 15 amino acids. For the CDR3, the DNA is TGTGCCTGGAGTGCCGGTACAGGGGACCCCTACGAGCAGTACTTC. This codes for CAWSAGTGDPYEQYF.

Comment on this clone: Given a much more abundant clone one base away, this may be a read error. The chain uses TRBV30 and TRBJ1-5, with unresolved D. The V end was cut by 0 bases, the J end by 7 bases, with 10 bases between. The CDR3 extends over 13 amino acids. The germline V gene has CDR1 GTSNPN and CDR2 SVGIG (reference sequence). Written as DNA, the CDR3 is TGTGCCTGGAGTGTACAGTGTTTCCAGCCCCAGCATTTT. Amino acids: CAWSVQCFQPQHF.

This clone was recorded at least ten times. The rearrangement links TRBV2 to TRBJ1-3; no reliable D call. V was cut by 2 bases and J by 13 bases, with 9 bases left in between. Looked up from germline, CDR1 is SNHLY and CDR2 is FYNNEI. The CDR3 spans 11 residues. The CDR3 sequence: CASSETTVIYF. The CDR3 nucleotides are TGTGCCAGCAGTGAAACCACGGTTATATATTTT. The complete variable domain, with remaining parts taken from reference TRBV2 and TRBJ1-3, reads EPEVTQTPSHQVTQMGQEVILRCVPISNHLYFYWYRQILGQKVEFLVSFYNNEISEKSEIFDDQFSVERPDGSNFTLKIRSTKLEDSAMYFCASSETTVIYFGEGSWLTVV.

Ten or more counts support this clone. This chain connects TRBV7-8 to TRBJ2-3; possible D gene TRBD2, 5 bases. The CDR3 has 15 amino acids. Deletions cut 1 base from V and 6 bases from J, with 14 bases between. Germline-derived CDR1 and CDR2 are SGHVS and FQNEAQ. The CDR3, as DNA: TGTGCCAGCAGCTTAGAAGCGGCCCGAGGGGATACGCAGTATTTT. The encoded protein is CASSLEAARGDTQYF.

The table lists this clone with many counts. Here the CDR3 DNA reads TGCAGTGCTCTGGGCCGGGACCAAATGGGGGAGCAGTACTTC. Residues: CSALGRDQMGEQYF. The chain uses TRBV20-1 and TRBJ2-7, with D perhaps TRBD1 or TRBD2 (5 bases each). The V end lost 5 bases, the J end lost 7 bases, and 21 bases lay between the germline ends. The CDR3 covers 14 residues. CDR1 is DFQATT and CDR2 is SNEGSKA in the germline V gene (reference sequence).

On this clone itself: A junction end diverges from the germline sequence, so it may reflect a read error. The chain employs TRBV19 and TRBJ1-5; D is possibly TRBD1 (6 bases). Germline assignment: CDR1 LNHDA and CDR2 SQIVND (reference sequence). The CDR3 has 13 amino acids. The CDR3 bases are TGTGCAAGTAGACAGGTGGGGAATAAGCCCCAGCATTTT. It specifies CASRQVGNKPQHF.

This clone was counted only a few times. The chain couples TRBV20-1 to TRBJ1-3, with unresolved D. The ends were cut back, 6 bases at V and 2 bases at J, with 14 bases in the middle. Germline V gives CDR1 DFQATT, CDR2 SNEGSKA (reference sequence). The CDR3 runs to 14 residues. The CDR3 nucleotides are TGCAGTGCCCCTGCGGACCCTGCTGGAAACACCATATATTTT. Its protein product is CSAPADPAGNTIYF.

Of note for this clone: This may come from a read error, since a much larger clone is one base off. This specimen includes other DNA sequences encoding the same CDR3. The chain recombines TRBV18 with TRBJ1-5, with 8 bases matching TRBD1. This CDR3 is 15 amino acids long. CDR1 is KGHSH and CDR2 is LQKENI in the germline V gene. Here the CDR3 DNA reads TGTGCCAGCTCACCTAATCAGGGGGCCGGGCAGCCACAGCATTTT. It yields the protein CASSPNQGAGQPQHF.